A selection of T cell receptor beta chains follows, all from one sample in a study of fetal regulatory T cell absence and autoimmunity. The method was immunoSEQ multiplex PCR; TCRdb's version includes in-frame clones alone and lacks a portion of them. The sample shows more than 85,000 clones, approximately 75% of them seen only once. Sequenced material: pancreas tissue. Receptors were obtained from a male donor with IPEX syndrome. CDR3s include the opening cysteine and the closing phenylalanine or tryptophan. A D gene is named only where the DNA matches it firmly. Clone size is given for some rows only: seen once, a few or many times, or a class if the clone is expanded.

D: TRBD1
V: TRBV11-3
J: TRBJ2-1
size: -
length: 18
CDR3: CASSLGQGAYSSYNEQFF
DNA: TGTGCCAGCAGCTTAGGACAGGGGGCTTATAGCTCCTACAATGAGCAGTTCTTC

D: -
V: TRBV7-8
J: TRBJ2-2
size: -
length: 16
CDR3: CASSSIRDRDTGELFF
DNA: TGTGCCAGCAGCTCGATCCGGGACCGTGACACCGGGGAGCTGTTTTTT

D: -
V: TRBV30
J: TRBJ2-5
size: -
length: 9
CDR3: CALGETQYF
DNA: TGTGCGCTGGGGGAGACCCAGTACTTC

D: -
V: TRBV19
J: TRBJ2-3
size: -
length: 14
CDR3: CASSIGGSTDTQYF
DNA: TGTGCCAGTAGTATAGGGGGCTCTACAGATACGCAGTATTTT

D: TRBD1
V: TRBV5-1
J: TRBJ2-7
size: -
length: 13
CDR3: CASSLAGGDEQYF
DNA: TGCGCCAGCAGCTTGGCAGGGGGCGACGAGCAGTACTTC

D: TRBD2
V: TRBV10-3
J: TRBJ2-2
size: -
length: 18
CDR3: CAIMKEGLAVLNTGELFF
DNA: TGTGCCATCATGAAAGAAGGACTAGCGGTATTGAACACCGGGGAGCTGTTTTTT

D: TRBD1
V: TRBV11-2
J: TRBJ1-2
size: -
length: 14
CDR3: CASSLTGVNYGYTF
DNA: TGTGCCAGCAGCTTGACAGGGGTCAACTATGGCTACACCTTC

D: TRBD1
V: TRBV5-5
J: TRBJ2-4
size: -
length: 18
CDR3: CASSLVLGQGTAKNIQYF
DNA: TGTGCCAGCAGCTTGGTCCTCGGACAGGGGACGGCCAAAAACATTCAGTACTTC

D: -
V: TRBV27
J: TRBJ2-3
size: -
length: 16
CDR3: CASSPIQGTSTDTQYF
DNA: TGTGCCAGCAGTCCGATACAGGGGACTAGCACAGATACGCAGTATTTT

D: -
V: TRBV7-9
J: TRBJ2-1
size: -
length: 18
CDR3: CASSLGVYDTNSYNEQFF
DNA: TGTGCCAGCAGCTTAGGTGTTTATGACACCAACTCCTACAATGAGCAGTTCTTC

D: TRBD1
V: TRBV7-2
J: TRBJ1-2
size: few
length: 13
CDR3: CASSSTGVYGYTF
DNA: TGTGCCAGCAGCTCCACAGGGGTGTATGGCTACACCTTC

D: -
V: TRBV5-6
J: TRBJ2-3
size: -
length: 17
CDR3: CASSLEGGGPSTDTQYF
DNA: TGTGCCAGCAGCTTGGAAGGGGGAGGGCCCTCGACAGATACGCAGTATTTT

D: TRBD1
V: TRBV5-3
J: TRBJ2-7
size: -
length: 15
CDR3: CARSLMDRESYEQYF
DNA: TGTGCCAGAAGCTTGATGGACAGGGAGTCCTACGAGCAGTACTTC

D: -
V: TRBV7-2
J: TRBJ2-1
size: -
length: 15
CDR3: CASSLARASYNEQFF
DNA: TGTGCCAGCAGCTTAGCGCGGGCATCCTACAATGAGCAGTTCTTC

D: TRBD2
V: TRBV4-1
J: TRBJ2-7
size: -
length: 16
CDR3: CASSLSGLAGTYEQYF
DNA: TGCGCCAGCAGCTTAAGCGGACTAGCGGGAACCTACGAGCAGTACTTC

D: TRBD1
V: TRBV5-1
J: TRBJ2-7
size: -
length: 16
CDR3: CASSLGPTGGRYEQYF
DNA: TGCGCCAGCAGCTTGGGGCCGACAGGGGGCAGATACGAGCAGTACTTC

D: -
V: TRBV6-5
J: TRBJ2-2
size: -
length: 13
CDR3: CASSSLAPGELFF
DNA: TGTGCCAGCAGTTCGCTAGCGCCCGGGGAGCTGTTTTTT

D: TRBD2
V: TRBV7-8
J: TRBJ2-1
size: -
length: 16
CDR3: CASSLGWSGAYNEQFF
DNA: TGTGCCAGCAGCTTAGGGTGGAGCGGGGCCTACAATGAGCAGTTCTTC

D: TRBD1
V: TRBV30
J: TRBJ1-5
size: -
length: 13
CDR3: CACDRGESQPQHF
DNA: TGTGCCTGCGACAGGGGAGAGAGTCAGCCCCAGCATTTT

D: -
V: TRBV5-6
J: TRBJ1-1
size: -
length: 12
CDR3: CASSWDNTEAFF
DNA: TGTGCCAGCAGCTGGGACAACACTGAAGCTTTCTTT

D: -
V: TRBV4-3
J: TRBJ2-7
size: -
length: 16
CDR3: CASSQDPGAIFYEQYF
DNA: TGCGCCAGCAGCCAAGATCCGGGGGCGATTTTCTACGAGCAGTACTTC

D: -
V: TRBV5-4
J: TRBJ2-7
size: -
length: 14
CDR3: CASSLDSRSYEQYF
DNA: TGTGCCAGCAGCTTGGATAGCCGGTCCTACGAGCAGTACTTC

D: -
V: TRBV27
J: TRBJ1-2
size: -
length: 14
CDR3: CASSFSPGGGGYTF
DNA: TGTGCCAGCAGTTTCTCCCCGGGGGGCGGTGGCTACACCTTC

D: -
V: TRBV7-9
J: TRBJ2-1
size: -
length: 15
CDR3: CASSFTGVLLNEQFF
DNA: TGTGCCAGCAGCTTCACGGGGGTTCTTCTAAATGAGCAGTTCTTC

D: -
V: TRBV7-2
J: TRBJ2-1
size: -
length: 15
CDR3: CASSLVPRNYNEQFF
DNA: TGTGCCAGCAGCTTAGTACCTAGGAACTACAATGAGCAGTTCTTC

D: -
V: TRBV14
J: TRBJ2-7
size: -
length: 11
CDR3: CASSQGAEQYF
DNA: TGTGCCAGCAGCCAGGGGGCCGAGCAGTACTTC